The 22 T cell receptor beta chains given below trace back to one sample, sequenced in a study of CD8+CD57+ T cells in acquired aplastic anemia. For sequencing, patients were chosen who had shown expansion of CD8+CD57+ cells by flow cytometry. Investigators profiled TCR beta VDJ and CDR3 from genomic DNA template. TCRdb passed the reads through MiXCR, listing each CDR3 protein once. The sample has tens of thousands of distinct CDR3 sequences; roughly three quarters are singletons. The sample consisted of sorted CD4+, CD8+, or CD8+CD57+ T cells (not recorded which) from PBMCs. The receptor source for this set is a human donor with aplastic anemia.

This sequence joins TRBV19 and TRBJ2-6; possible D gene TRBD1, 6 bases. Between the trimmed V and J ends, which lost 1 base and 3 bases, there was a span of 10 bases. From germline, CDR1 is LNHDA and CDR2 SQIVND (reference sequence). The CDR3 loop spans 16 amino acids. CDR3 sequence (DNA): TGTGCCAGTAGTATAGGGTTAGGGGGTGGGGCCAACGTCCTGACTTTC. Amino acid sequence: CASSIGLGGGANVLTF.

Regarding this clonotype: This may come from a read error, since a much larger clone is one base off. The chain is built from TRBV10-3 and TRBJ2-5; the D is unclear. The germline V gene encodes CDR1 ENHRY and CDR2 SYGVKD. The V end was cut by 4 bases, the J end by 5 bases, with 11 bases between. The CDR3 loop spans 13 amino acids. In DNA, the CDR3 is TGTGCCATCAGTGGTAGGGTGGGTGAGACCCAGTACTTC. Amino acids: CAISGRVGETQYF.

This clonotype was seen once. The chain employs TRBV19 and TRBJ1-3, with a weak D call TRBD1 (6 bases). The V gene's germline CDR1 is LNHDA and CDR2 SQIVND (reference sequence). This CDR3 has 14 residues. Between the trimmed V and J ends, which lost 8 bases and 0 bases, there was a span of 11 bases. The CDR3 nucleotides read TGTGCCAGTCACAGGGCGGGCTCTGGAAACACCATATATTTT. This encodes CASHRAGSGNTIYF.

This clonotype was counted at least ten times. The V and J genes are TRBV19 and TRBJ1-2; unclear D gene. The V gene's germline CDR1 is LNHDA and CDR2 SQIVND (reference sequence). Trimming shortened V by 2 bases and J by 6 bases, and 13 bases separated the two germline ends. The CDR3 has 14 residues. CDR3 in DNA: TGTGCCAGTAGTATACCGCCACAGAGGAATGGCTACACCTTC. Protein sequence: CASSIPPQRNGYTF.

This clonotype came up a few times. This rearrangement joins TRBV19 to TRBJ2-7, with D unclear. V gave up 5 bases and J gave up 0 bases, with 8 bases separating them. The length of the CDR3 is 13 residues. CDR1 and CDR2 (germline): LNHDA, SQIVND (reference sequence). The CDR3 is CASSRQNSYEQYF. The CDR3 DNA sequence: TGTGCCAGTAGTCGGCAAAACTCCTACGAGCAGTACTTC.

A few counts support this clonotype. This chain links TRBV19 with TRBJ1-1, with no clear D. The CDR3 length is 13 residues. V was pared by 3 bases and J by 4 bases, with 9 bases between. From germline, CDR1 is LNHDA and CDR2 SQIVND (reference sequence). The CDR3 DNA reads as TGTGCCAGTAGTATGAGACCACTCACTGAAGCTTTCTTT. Its translation: CASSMRPLTEAFF.

There are a few counts of this clonotype. The chain joins TRBV15 to TRBJ1-5; D perhaps matches TRBD1 (6 bases). The CDR3 is made up of 16 amino acids. The V end was cut by 0 bases, the J end by 5 bases, with 14 bases between. From germline, CDR1 is LNHNV and CDR2 YYDKDF (reference sequence). This CDR3 reads CATSREGAGLHQPQHF. As DNA, the CDR3 is TGTGCCACCAGCAGAGAGGGGGCGGGGTTGCATCAGCCCCAGCATTTT.

The V call is TRBV29-1, the J call TRBJ2-1, with 9 bases fitting TRBD1. After removal of 4 bases from V and 4 bases from J, the junction contained 5 bases not matched to a gene. The CDR3 consists of 14 residues. Looked up from germline, CDR1 is SQVTM and CDR2 is ANQGSEA. CDR3 loop: CSVGGQGTYNEQFF. The CDR3 nucleotides are TGCAGCGTTGGAGGACAGGGGACATACAATGAGCAGTTCTTC.

This clonotype was observed once. The rearrangement joins TRBV14 to TRBJ1-5; D unresolved. The CDR3 runs to 13 residues. CDR1 and CDR2 from the germline V gene are SGHDN and FVKESK. V lost 1 base to trimming and J lost 5 bases, with 6 bases between them. The CDR3 bases are TGTGCCAGCAGCCAAGGCTCATATCAGCCCCAGCATTTT. Its protein product is CASSQGSYQPQHF.

The chain employs TRBV19 and TRBJ1-5, with 9 bases fitting TRBD1. CDR3 size: 16 residues. Germline V gene lookup returns CDR1 LNHDA and CDR2 SQIVND (reference sequence). Trimming cost V 6 bases and J 0 bases; bases outside gene matches: 6. This CDR3 reads CASSEDRGYSNQPQHF. The CDR3 nucleotides read TGTGCCAGTAGCGAGGACAGGGGATATAGCAATCAGCCCCAGCATTTT.

V usage is TRBV29-1 and J usage is TRBJ1-1; D gene ambiguous. V gave up 2 bases and J gave up 6 bases, with 19 bases separating them. Germline lookup yields CDR1 SQVTM and CDR2 ANQGSEA. CDR3 size: 15 residues. CDR3 amino acids: CSVEPQMKHTSEAFF. The DNA for the CDR3 is TGCAGCGTTGAACCCCAGATGAAACACACCTCTGAAGCTTTCTTT. The entire variable domain, with the rest obtained from reference TRBV29-1 and TRBJ1-1, is as follows: SAVISQKPSRDICQRGTSLTIQCQVDSQVTMMFWYRQQPGQSLTLIATANQGSEATYESGFVIDKFPISRPNLTFSTLTVSNMSPEDSSIYLCSVEPQMKHTSEAFFGQGTRLTVV.

This clonotype was observed once. This chain joins TRBV9 and TRBJ1-2; D unclear. This CDR3 has 11 residues. The ends were cut back, 4 bases at V and 8 bases at J, with 9 bases in the middle. CDR1 and CDR2 from the germline V gene are SGDLS and YYNGEE. The CDR3 DNA is TGTGCCAGCAGCTCCCCTGACGGCTACACCTTC. It encodes CASSSPDGYTF.

The table lists this clonotype with a count of one. J is TRBJ2-7 and V is TRBV5-4, with D possibly being TRBD2 (6 bases). V lost 5 bases to trimming and J lost 6 bases, with 21 bases between them. The length of the CDR3 is 15 residues. The germline V gene has CDR1 SGHNT and CDR2 YYREEE (reference sequence). CDR3: CASSNKAGPPSEQYF. CDR3 nucleotide sequence: TGTGCCAGCAGTAACAAAGCGGGCCCGCCCTCCGAGCAGTACTTC.

This clonotype has only a few counts. The CDR3 reads CATLHLGAGNTIYF. The CDR3 DNA sequence: TGTGCCACCCTACATCTAGGGGCAGGAAACACCATATATTTT. The chain employs TRBV24-1 and TRBJ1-3; tentative D call: TRBD1 (5 bases). V was clipped by 9 bases and J by 4 bases, with 15 bases between them. Germline V gene data show CDR1 as KGHDR and CDR2 as SFDVKD. The CDR3 runs to 14 residues.

The chain combines TRBV20-1 with TRBJ2-7, with D unresolved. Trimming took off 5 bases at V and 2 bases at J, with 13 bases between the two ends. CDR1 and CDR2 (germline): DFQATT, SNEGSKA (reference sequence). This CDR3 contains 13 residues. The DNA of the CDR3 is TGCAGTGCTGGCGAGGTCCGCCCCTACGAGCAGTACTTC. Amino acid sequence: CSAGEVRPYEQYF.

The chain links TRBV2 to TRBJ1-1; TRBD1 aligns across 8 bases. Trimming at V came to 9 bases and at J to 1 base, leaving 4 bases not matched to a gene. The CDR3 is made up of 13 amino acids. Germline CDR1 reads SNHLY; CDR2 reads FYNNEI. The CDR3 nucleotides are TGTGCCAGACAGGGGGTAGAGAACACTGAAGCTTTCTTT. This translates into CARQGVENTEAFF. Based on the CDR3 plus reference TRBV2 and TRBJ1-1, the full variable domain is EPEVTQTPSHQVTQMGQEVILRCVPISNHLYFYWYRQILGQKVEFLVSFYNNEISEKSEIFDDQFSVERPDGSNFTLKIRSTKLEDSAMYFCARQGVENTEAFFGQGTRLTVV.

V gene TRBV24-1 combines with J gene TRBJ2-3, with TRBD2 matching 8 bases. This CDR3 has 14 amino acids. V shed 5 bases, J shed 6 bases, and the junction held 6 bases outside the gene matches. The V gene's germline CDR1 is KGHDR and CDR2 SFDVKD. CDR3 in DNA: TGTGCCACCAGTGTAGGACTAGCATCGGATACGCAGTATTTT. It yields the protein CATSVGLASDTQYF.

V usage is TRBV30 and J usage is TRBJ2-7, with D possibly TRBD2 on 6 matching bases. Germline loops: CDR1 GTSNPN, CDR2 SVGIG (reference sequence). The ends were cut back, 0 bases at V and 4 bases at J, with 10 bases in the middle. The CDR3 contains 13 residues. This CDR3 reads CAWSVGRTYEQYF. Here the CDR3 DNA reads TGTGCCTGGAGTGTCGGGAGAACGTACGAGCAGTACTTC.

The chain combines TRBV10-3 with TRBJ2-1; 7 positions match TRBD1. CDR3 length: 16 amino acids. CDR1 ENHRY and CDR2 SYGVKD come from the germline V gene. Losses at the gene ends were 2 bases for V and 4 bases for J; bases not matched to a gene: 8. CDR3 bases: TGTGCCATCAGTGAGCCCAACCGGACAGGTTACAATGAGCAGTTCTTC. Translated: CAISEPNRTGYNEQFF.

J is TRBJ1-2 and V is TRBV29-1, with D unresolved. Trimming removed 4 bases from V and 2 bases from J, with 8 bases in between. The CDR3 consists of 12 residues. Germline loops: CDR1 SQVTM, CDR2 ANQGSEA. CDR3 sequence (DNA): TGCAGCGTTGCTGGCAGGAACTATGGCTACACCTTC. Its protein product is CSVAGRNYGYTF.

This clonotype showed up just a few times. The V and J genes are TRBV9 and TRBJ2-3; D gene ambiguous. V lost 4 bases to trimming and J lost 2 bases, with 5 bases between them. This CDR3 is built from 12 residues. CDR1 is SGDLS, CDR2 YYNGEE, per germline. The CDR3 nucleotides read TGTGCCAGCAGCATGAACACAGATACGCAGTATTTT. This translates into CASSMNTDTQYF.

The chain couples TRBV10-3 to TRBJ1-5; D call uncertain. The CDR3 loop spans 13 amino acids. The V end was cut by 8 bases, the J end by 4 bases, with 12 bases between. In germline, CDR1 is ENHRY, CDR2 SYGVKD. The CDR3 DNA follows: TGTGCCATCGGTACTACTGGGAATCAGCCCCAGCATTTT. The encoded protein is CAIGTTGNQPQHF.